This T cell receptor beta chain was sequenced for a study of identical twins. In this sample, this clonotype turned up a few times. TCRdb ran MiXCR on the 5' RACE reads and lists one entry per CDR3 protein. The sample contains 540,000 or so distinct CDR3 sequences, about 20% of which appear only once. Trimming at V came to 4 bases and at J to 9 bases, leaving 13 bases not matched to a gene. CDR1 SGHNT and CDR2 YENEEA come from the germline V gene. This CDR3 region has 17 residues. The data also belong to a second study, concerning yellow fever vaccine responses in identical twins.

The specimen was CD4+ T cells sorted from blood. This receptor was taken from a woman aged 18-29 years in good health. This chain uses TRBV11-3 with TRBJ2-4; 12 bases match TRBD2. The CDR3 DNA reads as TGTGCCAGCAGCTCTAAGACTAGCGGGAGAATCGTGAGCATTCAGTACTTC. This translates into CASSSKTSGRIVSIQYF.